These 26 T cell receptor beta chains originate from one sample sequenced in a study of cytomegalovirus exposure and HLA in healthy donors. The PCR contained 60 Vbeta and 13 Jbeta primers. TCRdb's copy holds only in-frame clones and misses some; the assay was immunoSEQ multiplex PCR. Counted here are 170,000 or so clones, 70% to 85% occurring once; the ten biggest clones make up 4.8%. Sequencing used PBMCs. These receptors were obtained from a man younger than 35 in good health and CMV-seronegative.

The chain is built from TRBV7-8 and TRBJ1-4; the D gene is possibly TRBD1 (6 bases). With 6 bases removed from V and 1 base from J, the gap between germline ends came to 21 bases. Looked up from germline, CDR1 is SGHVS and CDR2 is FQNEAQ. The CDR3 has 18 amino acids. The CDR3 sequence: CASSFKRLPGQTNEKLFF. The DNA of the CDR3 is TGTGCCAGCAGTTTTAAGAGACTACCGGGACAAACTAATGAAAAACTGTTTTTT.

This chain links TRBV18 with TRBJ1-3; D is perhaps TRBD1 (5 bases). Germline values: CDR1 KGHSH, CDR2 LQKENI. The V and J ends lost 3 bases and 1 base respectively, with 10 bases between them. The CDR3 is made up of 15 amino acids. Written as DNA, the CDR3 is TGTGCCAGCTCACCCTCAGGGCTTTCTGGAAACACCATATATTTT. Translating gives CASSPSGLSGNTIYF. The full variable domain, its missing parts supplied by reference TRBV18 and TRBJ1-3, is NAGVMQNPRHLVRRRGQEARLRCSPMKGHSHVYWYRQLPEEGLKFMVYLQKENIIDESGMPKERFSAEFPKEGPSILRIQQVVRGDSAAYFCASSPSGLSGNTIYFGEGSWLTVV.

This clone was recorded a few times. V and J are TRBV7-9 and TRBJ2-7, with TRBD1 as a possible D gene (5 bases). Germline-derived CDR1 and CDR2 are SEHNR and FQNEAQ (reference sequence). This CDR3 has 13 residues. V was shortened by 4 bases and J by 1 base, with 8 bases between the two germline ends. CDR3 DNA sequence: TGTGCCAGCAGCTCTCAGGGTTCCTACGAGCAGTACTTC. Encoded protein: CASSSQGSYEQYF. Supplemented by reference TRBV7-9 and TRBJ2-7, the full variable domain reads DTGVSQNPRHKITKRGQNVTFRCDPISEHNRLYWYRQTLGQGPEFLTYFQNEAQLEKSRLLSDRFSAERPKGSFSTLEIQRTEQGDSAMYLCASSSQGSYEQYFGPGTRLTVT.

CDR3 amino acids: CASSPQGSGYEQYF. The CDR3 DNA reads TGCGCCAGCAGCCCCCAGGGTAGCGGTTACGAGCAGTACTTC. The gene calls are TRBV4-1 and TRBJ2-7; TRBD2 is a possible D gene (6 bases). Germline V lookup: CDR1 MGHRA, CDR2 YSYEKL. Trimming left V 4 bases short and J 4 bases short, with 14 bases between. The CDR3 consists of 14 residues.

The J gene is TRBJ1-2, the V gene TRBV6-1; D possibly corresponds to TRBD1 (6 bases). Trimming removed 7 bases from V and 6 bases from J, with 12 bases in between. The CDR3 contains 12 residues. The germline V gene encodes CDR1 MNHNS and CDR2 SASEGT. CDR3 bases: TGTGCCAGCAATACAGGGATTGATGGCTACACCTTC. Its protein product is CASNTGIDGYTF.

The chain recombines TRBV28 with TRBJ1-1; 8 bases are shared with TRBD1. The germline V gene encodes CDR1 MDHEN and CDR2 SYDVKM. This CDR3 region has 17 residues. V was clipped by 6 bases and J by 2 bases; unmatched bases: 14. CDR3 sequence: CASSPGRTGRPNTEAFF. CDR3 sequence (DNA): TGTGCCAGCAGCCCCGGAAGGACAGGGCGCCCCAACACTGAAGCTTTCTTT. Looking up the rest from reference TRBV28 and TRBJ1-1 gives the full variable domain: DVKVTQSSRYLVKRTGEKVFLECVQDMDHENMFWYRQDPGLGLRLIYFSYDVKMKEKGDIPEGYSVSREKKERFSLILESASTNQTSMYLCASSPGRTGRPNTEAFFGQGTRLTVV.

This sequence joins TRBV5-4 and TRBJ2-1, with TRBD1 matching over 9 bases. This CDR3 is 13 amino acids long. Germline CDR1 is SGHNT and CDR2 is YYREEE (reference sequence). The J segment lost 7 bases and the V segment lost 4 bases, leaving 3 bases of the junction unmatched. CDR3 sequence reads: CASSPQGANEQFF. The CDR3 region has the DNA TGTGCCAGCAGCCCACAGGGGGCTAATGAGCAGTTCTTC.

The chain joins TRBV28 to TRBJ2-1; D might be TRBD2 (6 bases). Trimming pared 4 bases from V and 8 bases from J, leaving 15 bases between. The CDR3 loop spans 14 amino acids. Germline loops: CDR1 MDHEN, CDR2 SYDVKM. The CDR3 nucleotides read TGTGCCAGCAGTTGGAGGGGTTCGATGGATGAGCAGTTCTTC. Translating gives CASSWRGSMDEQFF.

The chain uses TRBV5-4 and TRBJ1-1; TRBD1 matches at 7 bases. The CDR3 consists of 16 residues. Germline assignment: CDR1 SGHNT and CDR2 YYREEE (reference sequence). J lost 1 base, V lost 4 bases, and 10 bases had no gene match. CDR3 loop: CASSPGTVRANTEAFF. CDR3 bases: TGTGCCAGCAGCCCAGGGACAGTGAGGGCGAACACTGAAGCTTTCTTT. The full variable domain, in which reference TRBV5-4 and TRBJ1-1 provide the parts outside the CDR3, is ETGVTQSPTHLIKTRGQQVTLRCSSQSGHNTVSWYQQALGQGPQFIFQYYREEENGRGNFPPRFSGLQFPNYSSELNVNALELDDSALYLCASSPGTVRANTEAFFGQGTRLTVV.

This CDR3 is CASRAGGEQYF. CDR3 DNA sequence: TGTGCCAGCAGGGCCGGGGGAGAGCAGTACTTC. The rearrangement uses TRBV2 and TRBJ2-7; tentative D call: TRBD2 (6 bases). V lost 6 bases and J 7 bases, leaving 10 bases between the germline ends. CDR1 is SNHLY, CDR2 FYNNEI, per germline. This CDR3 has 11 residues.

There are a few counts of this clone. CDR3 nucleotides: TGTGCCAGCAGGGTCGGACAGCTTACTTGGGAAAAACTGTTTTTT. Protein sequence: CASRVGQLTWEKLFF. V and J are TRBV2 and TRBJ1-4; D may be TRBD1 (6 bases). Looked up from germline, CDR1 is SNHLY and CDR2 is FYNNEI. This CDR3 has 15 residues. Trimming stripped 6 bases from V and 8 bases from J, with 19 bases between.

The chain employs TRBV27 and TRBJ2-5, with TRBD1 matching 11 bases. The DNA matches TRBJ2-7 better at its end, which makes the J call doubtful. The V gene's germline CDR1 is MNHEY and CDR2 SMNVEV (reference sequence). The CDR3 consists of 14 residues. CDR3 nucleotides: TGTGCCAGCAGTCCCGGGACAGGGGGCTACGAGCAGTACTTC. This encodes CASSPGTGGYEQYF.

This sequence joins TRBV7-8 and TRBJ1-5; possible D gene TRBD1, 5 bases. Germline-derived CDR1 and CDR2 are SGHVS and FQNEAQ. Trimming removed 5 bases from V and 7 bases from J, with 12 bases in between. The CDR3 totals 13 residues. This chain's CDR3 is CASSQNRGQPQHF. The CDR3 DNA reads TGTGCCAGCAGCCAAAATAGGGGCCAGCCCCAGCATTTT.

Notes on this clone: Germline is not matched at one junction end, which may reflect a read error. The chain employs TRBV7-2 and TRBJ2-1; 9 nucleotides line up with TRBD2. This CDR3 region has 15 residues. The germline gives CDR1 SGHTA, CDR2 FQGNSA. The chain's CDR3 is CASSLAGLPYNEQFF. CDR3 coding DNA: TGTGCCAGCAGCCTAGCGGGGCTCCCGTACAATGAGCAGTTCTTC.

V usage is TRBV10-3 and J usage is TRBJ2-7, with a possible D match to TRBD2 (6 bases). V dropped 7 bases and J dropped 5 bases, with 9 bases sitting between them. The CDR3 covers 11 residues. Per germline, CDR1 ENHRY and CDR2 SYGVKD. The CDR3 here is CAIKEGNEQYF. The CDR3 region has the DNA TGTGCCATCAAGGAGGGCAACGAGCAGTACTTC.

This clone was seen more than once but under ten times. One junction end disagrees with the germline gene, perhaps due to a read error. The CDR3 region is CASSSSGPPIF. The CDR3 DNA reads TGTGCCAGCAGCTCTAGCGGGCCTCCAATTTTT. The gene calls are TRBV5-6 and TRBJ1-4, with D unclear. Looked up from germline, CDR1 is SGHDT and CDR2 is YYEEEE. CDR3 length: 11 amino acids.

V usage is TRBV11-1 and J usage is TRBJ2-7, with 11 bases matching TRBD1. From germline, CDR1 is SGHAT and CDR2 FQDESV (reference sequence). This CDR3 contains 16 residues. Germline trimming cut 5 bases from V and 2 bases from J; bases unmatched to any gene: 8. DNA of the CDR3: TGTGCCAGCAGCGATGACTTGGGACAGGGGGCCTACGAGCAGTACTTC. Amino acid sequence: CASSDDLGQGAYEQYF.

The rearrangement joins TRBV28 to TRBJ2-1; perhaps TRBD1 as D (5 bases). Germline V gene lookup returns CDR1 MDHEN and CDR2 SYDVKM. The CDR3 has 12 amino acids. V gave up 3 bases and J gave up 8 bases, with 8 bases separating them. The DNA of the CDR3 is TGTGCCAGCAGTTTCAGGGTTGATGAGCAGTTCTTC. It is translated as CASSFRVDEQFF.

V usage is TRBV4-1 and J usage is TRBJ2-7; no definite D call. Trimming pared 0 bases from V and 5 bases from J, leaving 8 bases between. Germline V gene lookup returns CDR1 MGHRA and CDR2 YSYEKL. The CDR3 sequence is 13 residues long. This CDR3 reads CASSQDKANEQYF. The CDR3 bases are TGCGCCAGCAGCCAAGATAAAGCCAACGAGCAGTACTTC.

The V call is TRBV30, the J call TRBJ1-2; TRBD1 matches 9 bases. CDR1 is GTSNPN, CDR2 SVGIG, per germline (reference sequence). The CDR3 consists of 14 residues. V was clipped by 3 bases and J by 4 bases; unmatched bases: 6. The CDR3 nucleotides read TGTGCCTGGAGACTAGGACAGGGGAGCTATGGCTACACCTTC. Protein: CAWRLGQGSYGYTF.

The V call is TRBV11-2, the J call TRBJ1-2; 7 bases align to TRBD1. This CDR3 is 15 amino acids long. V shed 1 base and J 4 bases; nucleotides not matched to a gene: 6. Germline V gene data show CDR1 as SGHAT and CDR2 as FQNNGV. In DNA, the CDR3 is TGTGCCAGCAGCTTAGTCGACAGGGCGCTCTATGGCTACACCTTC. Translated: CASSLVDRALYGYTF.

The chain's CDR3 is CASSLRHAASSTDTQYF. The CDR3 region has the DNA TGTGCCAGCAGCTTACGCCACGCGGCCTCAAGCACAGATACGCAGTATTTT. The chain uses TRBV7-6 and TRBJ2-3; D gene unclear. This CDR3 has 17 residues. Germline CDR1 and CDR2: SGHVS and FNYEAQ. V gave up 2 bases and J gave up 0 bases, with 15 bases separating them.

The sample holds one count of this clone. J is TRBJ2-3 and V is TRBV15; 7 bases align to TRBD2. Germline V gives CDR1 LNHNV, CDR2 YYDKDF (reference sequence). The V and J ends lost 3 bases and 2 bases, in that order; junction bases with no gene match: 5. This CDR3 has 15 residues. In DNA, the CDR3 is TGTGCCACCAGCAGGGGGGAGGGTCTCACAGATACGCAGTATTTT. It specifies CATSRGEGLTDTQYF.

This chain connects TRBV9 to TRBJ2-2, with 7 bases lining up with TRBD2. The CDR3 totals 14 residues. Trimming cost V 7 bases and J 7 bases; bases outside gene matches: 10. Germline loops: CDR1 SGDLS, CDR2 YYNGEE. CDR3 sequence reads: CASRGGVMVGELFF. CDR3 DNA: TGTGCCAGCCGGGGAGGGGTGATGGTCGGGGAGCTGTTTTTT.

This chain uses TRBV7-8 with TRBJ1-1; TRBD1 might be the D (6 bases). Germline values: CDR1 SGHVS, CDR2 FQNEAQ. Trimming left V 5 bases short and J 0 bases short, with 13 bases between. CDR3 length equals 15 residues. The CDR3 loop reads CASSTSGALNTEAFF. In DNA, the CDR3 is TGTGCCAGCAGCACATCAGGGGCCCTGAACACTGAAGCTTTCTTT.

This clone showed up just a few times. The rearrangement joins TRBV7-2 to TRBJ2-6; D not resolved. The CDR3 sequence is 13 residues long. The germline V gene has CDR1 SGHTA and CDR2 FQGNSA. V shed 3 bases and J shed 3 bases, with 3 bases lying between them. Here the CDR3 reads CASSFYGANVLTF. The CDR3 nucleotides are TGTGCCAGCAGCTTTTATGGGGCCAACGTCCTGACTTTC. Supplemented by reference TRBV7-2 and TRBJ2-6, the full variable domain reads GAGVSQSPSNKVTEKGKDVELRCDPISGHTALYWYRQSLGQGLEFLIYFQGNSAPDKSGLPSDRFSAERTGGSVSTLTIQRTQQEDSAVYLCASSFYGANVLTFGAGSRLTVL.